What follows describes a single T cell receptor (beta chain). What it binds is not known. A TCRbeta library incorporating unique molecular identifiers was prepared. From the PCR reads, TCRdb called clonotypes with MiXCR, one entry per CDR3 protein. The table records about 210,000 distinct CDR3 sequences, under 20% of them present only once. The CDR3 has 15 amino acids. From germline, CDR1 is SGHDT and CDR2 YYEEEE. V dropped 4 bases and J dropped 5 bases, with 16 bases sitting between them. The sample is drawn from a study of T-cell reconstitution after alpha-beta-depleted transplantation in children. General study findings and limits: Reported findings indicate that, about two months after transplant, alpha-beta T cells came from several hundred expanded clones, which were derived from non-depleted graft cells. Hyperexpanded clones declined; after one year, newly produced T cells mostly supplied diversity. Elevated TCRbeta diversity at day 60 was traced, in some patients, to surviving recipient T cells and thymic progenitors.

This chain uses TRBV5-6 with TRBJ2-1; D unresolved. The source was PBMCs, mostly from graft donor cells, collected 360 days after TCRalphabeta/CD19-depleted stem cell transplant. The TCR comes from a male patient between 2 and 15 years old who had a stem cell transplant for acute lymphoblastic leukemia, so the T cells may come from the graft donor. The CDR3 DNA follows: TGTGCCAGCAGCCTTGCGAACCGGTTCCACAATGAGCAGTTCTTC. The encoded protein is CASSLANRFHNEQFF. Drawing the rest from reference TRBV5-6 and TRBJ2-1, the complete variable domain is DAGVTQSPTHLIKTRGQQVTLRCSPKSGHDTVSWYQQALGQGPQFIFQYYEEEERQRGNFPDRFSGHQFPNYSSELNVNALLLGDSALYLCASSLANRFHNEQFFGPGTRLTVL.